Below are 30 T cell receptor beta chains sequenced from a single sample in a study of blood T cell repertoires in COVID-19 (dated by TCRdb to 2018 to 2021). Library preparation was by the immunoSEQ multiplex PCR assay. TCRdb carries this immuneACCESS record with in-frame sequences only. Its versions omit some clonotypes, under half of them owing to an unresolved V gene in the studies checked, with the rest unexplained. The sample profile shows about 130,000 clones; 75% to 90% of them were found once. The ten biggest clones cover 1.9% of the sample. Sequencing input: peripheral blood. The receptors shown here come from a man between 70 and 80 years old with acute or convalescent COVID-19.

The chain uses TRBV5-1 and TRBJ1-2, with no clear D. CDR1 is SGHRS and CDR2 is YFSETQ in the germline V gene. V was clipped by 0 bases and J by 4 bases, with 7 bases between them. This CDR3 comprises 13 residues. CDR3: CASSLAPGYGYTF. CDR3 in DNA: TGCGCCAGCAGCTTGGCCCCCGGCTATGGCTACACCTTC.

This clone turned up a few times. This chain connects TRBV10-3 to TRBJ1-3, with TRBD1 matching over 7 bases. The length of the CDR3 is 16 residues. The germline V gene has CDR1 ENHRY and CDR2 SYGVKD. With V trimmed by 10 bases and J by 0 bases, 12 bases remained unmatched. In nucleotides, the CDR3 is TGTGCCACCGATTCGGGACAGTTAAACTCTGGAAACACCATATATTTT. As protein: CATDSGQLNSGNTIYF.

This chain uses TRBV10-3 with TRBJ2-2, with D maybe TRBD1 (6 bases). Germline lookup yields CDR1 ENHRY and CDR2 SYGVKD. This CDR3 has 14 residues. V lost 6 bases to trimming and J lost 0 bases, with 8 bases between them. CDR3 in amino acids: CAIRGHTNTGELFF. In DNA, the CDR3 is TGTGCCATCAGGGGACATACGAACACCGGGGAGCTGTTTTTT.

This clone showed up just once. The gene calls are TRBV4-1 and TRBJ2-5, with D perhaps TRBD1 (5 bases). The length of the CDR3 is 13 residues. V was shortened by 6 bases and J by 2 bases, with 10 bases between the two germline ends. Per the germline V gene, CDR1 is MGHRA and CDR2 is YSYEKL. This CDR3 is CASRRTPQETQYF. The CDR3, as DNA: TGCGCCAGCAGACGGACACCTCAAGAGACCCAGTACTTC.

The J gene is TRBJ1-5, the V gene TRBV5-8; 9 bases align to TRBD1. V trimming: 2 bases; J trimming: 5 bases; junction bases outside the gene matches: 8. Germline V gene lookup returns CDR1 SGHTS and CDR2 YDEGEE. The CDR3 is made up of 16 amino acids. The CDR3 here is CASSFSGTGLDQPQHF. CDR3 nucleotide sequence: TGTGCCAGCAGCTTTTCCGGGACAGGGCTCGATCAGCCCCAGCATTTT.

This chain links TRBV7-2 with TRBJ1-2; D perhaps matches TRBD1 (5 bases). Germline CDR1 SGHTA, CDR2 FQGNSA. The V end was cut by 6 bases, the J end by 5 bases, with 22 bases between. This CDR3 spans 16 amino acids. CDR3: CASSPRQTHTLYGYTF. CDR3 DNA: TGTGCCAGCAGTCCCAGACAGACCCACACTCTTTATGGCTACACCTTC.

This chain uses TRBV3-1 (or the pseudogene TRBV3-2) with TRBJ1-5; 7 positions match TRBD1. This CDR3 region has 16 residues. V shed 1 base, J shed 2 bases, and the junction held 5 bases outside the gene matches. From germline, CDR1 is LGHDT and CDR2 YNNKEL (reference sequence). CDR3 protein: CASSQGTGDGNQPQHF. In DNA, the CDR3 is TGTGCCAGCAGCCAAGGAACAGGGGATGGCAATCAGCCCCAGCATTTT.

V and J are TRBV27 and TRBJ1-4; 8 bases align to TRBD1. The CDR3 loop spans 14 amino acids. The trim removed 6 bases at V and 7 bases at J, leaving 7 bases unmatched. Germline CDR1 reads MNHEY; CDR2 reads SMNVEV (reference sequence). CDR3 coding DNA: TGTGCCAGCAGCAGGACAGGGTCGGGTGAAAAACTGTTTTTT. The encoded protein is CASSRTGSGEKLFF.

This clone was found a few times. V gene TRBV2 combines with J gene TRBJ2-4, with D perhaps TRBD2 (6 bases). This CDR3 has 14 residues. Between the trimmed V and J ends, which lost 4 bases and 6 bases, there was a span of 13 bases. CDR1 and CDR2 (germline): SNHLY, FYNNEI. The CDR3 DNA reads TGTGCCAGCAGTGGGGACTGGGGGAGAAACATTCAGTACTTC. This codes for CASSGDWGRNIQYF.

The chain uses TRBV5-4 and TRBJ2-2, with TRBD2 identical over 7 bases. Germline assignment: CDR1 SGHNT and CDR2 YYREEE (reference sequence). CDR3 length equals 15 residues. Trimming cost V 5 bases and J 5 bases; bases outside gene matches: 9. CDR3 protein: CASRPGTIETGELFF. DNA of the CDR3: TGTGCCAGCAGGCCCGGGACTATTGAGACCGGGGAGCTGTTTTTT.

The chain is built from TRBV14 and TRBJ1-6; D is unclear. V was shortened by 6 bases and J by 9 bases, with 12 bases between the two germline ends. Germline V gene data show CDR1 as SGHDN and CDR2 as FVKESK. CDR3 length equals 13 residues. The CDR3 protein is CASSWSGTSPLHF. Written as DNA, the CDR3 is TGTGCCAGCAGTTGGTCGGGAACTTCACCCCTCCACTTT.

CDR3 coding DNA: TGTGCCATCAGTGAACCTCCGGGACAGTCCTATGGCTACACCTTC. Its translation: CAISEPPGQSYGYTF. This rearrangement joins TRBV10-3 to TRBJ1-2, with 7 bases lining up with TRBD1. The junction had 8 bases not matched to a gene; V was cut back by 3 bases and J by 4 bases. From germline, CDR1 is ENHRY and CDR2 SYGVKD. CDR3 size: 15 residues.

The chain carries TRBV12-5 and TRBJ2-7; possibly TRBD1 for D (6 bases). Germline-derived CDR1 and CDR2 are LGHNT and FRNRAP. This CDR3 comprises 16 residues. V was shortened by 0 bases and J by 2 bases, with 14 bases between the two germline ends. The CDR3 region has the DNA TGTGCTAGTGGTTTGGTACTTGGGGGCCCCACCTACGAGCAGTACTTC. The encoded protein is CASGLVLGGPTYEQYF.

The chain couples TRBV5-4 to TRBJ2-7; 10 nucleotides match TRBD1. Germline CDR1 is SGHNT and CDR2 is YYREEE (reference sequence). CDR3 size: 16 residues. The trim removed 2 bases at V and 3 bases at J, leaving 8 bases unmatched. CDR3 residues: CASSLNPGQGSYEQYF. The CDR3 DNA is TGTGCCAGCAGCTTAAATCCGGGACAGGGGAGCTACGAGCAGTACTTC.

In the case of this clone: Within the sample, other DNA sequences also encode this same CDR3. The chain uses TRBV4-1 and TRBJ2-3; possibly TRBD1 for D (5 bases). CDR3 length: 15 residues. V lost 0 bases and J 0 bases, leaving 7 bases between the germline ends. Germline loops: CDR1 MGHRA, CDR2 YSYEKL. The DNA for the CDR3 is TGCGCCAGCAGCCAAGATGGACAAAGCACAGATACGCAGTATTTT. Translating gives CASSQDGQSTDTQYF.

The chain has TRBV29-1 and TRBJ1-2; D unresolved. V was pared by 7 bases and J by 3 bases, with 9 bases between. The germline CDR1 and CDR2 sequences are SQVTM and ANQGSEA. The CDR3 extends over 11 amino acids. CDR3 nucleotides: TGCAGCGGCGTGGGAGACTATGGCTACACCTTC. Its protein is CSGVGDYGYTF.

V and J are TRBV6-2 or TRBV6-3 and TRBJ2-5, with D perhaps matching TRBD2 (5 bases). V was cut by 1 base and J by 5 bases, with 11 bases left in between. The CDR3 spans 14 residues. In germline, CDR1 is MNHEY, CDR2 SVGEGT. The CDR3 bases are TGTGCCAGCAGTTACTACTCTAGCTTGGAGACCCAGTACTTC. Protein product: CASSYYSSLETQYF.

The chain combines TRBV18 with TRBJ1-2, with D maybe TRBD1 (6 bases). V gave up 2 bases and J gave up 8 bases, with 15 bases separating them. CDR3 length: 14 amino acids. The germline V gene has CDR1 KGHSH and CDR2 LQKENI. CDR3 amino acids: CASSPIAGVNGYTF. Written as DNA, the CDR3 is TGTGCCAGCTCACCAATAGCAGGGGTCAACGGCTACACCTTC.

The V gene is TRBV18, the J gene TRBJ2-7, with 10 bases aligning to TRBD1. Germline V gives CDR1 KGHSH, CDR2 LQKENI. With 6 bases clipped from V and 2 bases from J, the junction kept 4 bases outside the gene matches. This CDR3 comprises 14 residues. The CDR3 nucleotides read TGTGCCAGCTCTTCCGGACAGGGGGCCTACGAGCAGTACTTC. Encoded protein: CASSSGQGAYEQYF.

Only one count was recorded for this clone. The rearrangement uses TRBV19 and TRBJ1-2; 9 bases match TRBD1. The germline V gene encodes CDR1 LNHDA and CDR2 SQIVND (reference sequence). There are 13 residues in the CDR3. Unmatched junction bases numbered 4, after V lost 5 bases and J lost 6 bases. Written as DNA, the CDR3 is TGTGCCAGTAGTGAAAGGACAGGGGATGGCTACACCTTC. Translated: CASSERTGDGYTF.

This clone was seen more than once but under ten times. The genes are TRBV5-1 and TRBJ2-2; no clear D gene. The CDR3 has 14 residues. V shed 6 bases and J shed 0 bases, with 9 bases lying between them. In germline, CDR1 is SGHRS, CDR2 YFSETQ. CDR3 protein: CASKLEANTGELFF. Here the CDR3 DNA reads TGCGCCAGCAAACTTGAAGCGAACACCGGGGAGCTGTTTTTT.

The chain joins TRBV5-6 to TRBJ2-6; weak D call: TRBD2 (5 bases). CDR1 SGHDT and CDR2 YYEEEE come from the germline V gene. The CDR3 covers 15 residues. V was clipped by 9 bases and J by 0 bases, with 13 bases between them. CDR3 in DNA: TGTGCCACCGGCGGGCTTAACTCTGGGGCCAACGTCCTGACTTTC. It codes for CATGGLNSGANVLTF. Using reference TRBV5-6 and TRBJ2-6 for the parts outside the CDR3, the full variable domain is DAGVTQSPTHLIKTRGQQVTLRCSPKSGHDTVSWYQQALGQGPQFIFQYYEEEERQRGNFPDRFSGHQFPNYSSELNVNALLLGDSALYLCATGGLNSGANVLTFGAGSRLTVL.

For the CDR3, the DNA is TGTGCCACCAGTTTGGACGGGACTAGGGGCTACACCTTC. This codes for CATSLDGTRGYTF. The rearrangement links TRBV24-1 to TRBJ1-2; perhaps TRBD1 as D (5 bases). Germline V lookup: CDR1 KGHDR, CDR2 SFDVKD. The V and J ends lost 6 bases and 8 bases respectively, with 15 bases between them. This CDR3 region has 13 residues.

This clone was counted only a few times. The CDR3 loop reads CSASRDPGTEAFF. The CDR3 region has the DNA TGCAGTGCTAGTCGAGACCCAGGCACTGAAGCTTTCTTT. The chain couples TRBV20-1 to TRBJ1-1; D not resolved. Trimming stripped 3 bases from V and 4 bases from J, with 12 bases between. CDR3 length: 13 residues. CDR1 is DFQATT, CDR2 SNEGSKA, per germline (reference sequence).

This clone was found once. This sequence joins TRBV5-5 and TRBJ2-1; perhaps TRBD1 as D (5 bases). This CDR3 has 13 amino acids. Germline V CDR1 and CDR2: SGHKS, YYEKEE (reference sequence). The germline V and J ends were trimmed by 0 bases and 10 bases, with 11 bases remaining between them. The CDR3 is CASSLEGAREQFF. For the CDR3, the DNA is TGTGCCAGCAGCTTGGAAGGGGCACGGGAGCAGTTCTTC.

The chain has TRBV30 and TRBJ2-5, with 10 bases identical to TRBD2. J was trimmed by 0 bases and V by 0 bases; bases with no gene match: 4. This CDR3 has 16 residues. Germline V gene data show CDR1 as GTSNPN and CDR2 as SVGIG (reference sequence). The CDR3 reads CAWSVLAGRYQETQYF. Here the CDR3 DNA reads TGTGCCTGGAGTGTACTAGCGGGGAGGTACCAAGAGACCCAGTACTTC.

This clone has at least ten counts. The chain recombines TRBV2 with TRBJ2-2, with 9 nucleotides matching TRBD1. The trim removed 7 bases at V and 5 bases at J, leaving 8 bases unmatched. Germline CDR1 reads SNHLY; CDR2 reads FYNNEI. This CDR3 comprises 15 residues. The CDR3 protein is CASTAGQGRTGELFF. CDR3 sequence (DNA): TGTGCCAGCACCGCGGGACAGGGCCGGACCGGGGAGCTGTTTTTT. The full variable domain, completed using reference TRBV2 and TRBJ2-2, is EPEVTQTPSHQVTQMGQEVILRCVPISNHLYFYWYRQILGQKVEFLVSFYNNEISEKSEIFDDQFSVERPDGSNFTLKIRSTKLEDSAMYFCASTAGQGRTGELFFGEGSRLTVL.

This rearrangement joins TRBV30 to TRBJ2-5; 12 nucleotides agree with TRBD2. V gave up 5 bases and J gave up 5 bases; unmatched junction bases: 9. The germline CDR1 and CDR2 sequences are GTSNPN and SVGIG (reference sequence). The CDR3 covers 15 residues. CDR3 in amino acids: CAWHVSSGGAETQYF. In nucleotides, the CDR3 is TGTGCCTGGCACGTCTCTAGCGGGGGGGCCGAGACCCAGTACTTC. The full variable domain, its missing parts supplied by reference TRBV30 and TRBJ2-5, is SQTIHQWPATLVQPVGSPLSLECTVEGTSNPNLYWYRQAAGRGLQLLFYSVGIGQISSEVPQNLSASRPQDRQFILSSKKLLLSDSGFYLCAWHVSSGGAETQYFGPGTRLLVL.

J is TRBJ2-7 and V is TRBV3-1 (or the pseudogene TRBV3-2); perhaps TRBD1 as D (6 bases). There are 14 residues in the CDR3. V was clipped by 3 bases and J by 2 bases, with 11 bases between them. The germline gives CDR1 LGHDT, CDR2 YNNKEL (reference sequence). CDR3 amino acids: CASSHVDSPYEQYF. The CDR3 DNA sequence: TGTGCCAGCAGCCACGTGGACAGTCCCTACGAGCAGTACTTC.

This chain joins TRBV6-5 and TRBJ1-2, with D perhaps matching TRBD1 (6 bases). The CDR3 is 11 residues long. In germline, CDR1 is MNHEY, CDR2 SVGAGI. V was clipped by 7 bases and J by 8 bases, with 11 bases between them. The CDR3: CASTRGFGYTF. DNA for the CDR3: TGTGCCAGCACTAGGGGGTTCGGCTACACCTTC.